These 4 T cell receptor beta chains came from one sample sequenced in a study of human T cells and chemical hapten exposure. Via MiXCR, TCRdb re-called the RACE reads, giving one row per CDR3 protein. The table records roughly 100,000 distinct CDR3 sequences, 9.5% to 11% of them present only once. Time point meaning: patch test 1, 2 weeks after DPC sensitization. Treatment in this sample: therapeutic diphenylcyclopropenone sensitization with weekly scalp DPC. Sequences were derived from whole blood, sampled in connection with sensitization to the hapten diphenylcyclopropenone (DPC). The receptors were gathered from a woman aged 40 to 49 with alopecia areata. Some clones in this sample may be carry-over from other donors' samples.

This clonotype came up a few times. V and J are TRBV7-2 and TRBJ2-7; maybe TRBD2 (6 bases). This CDR3 comprises 15 residues. Germline V gene data show CDR1 as SGHTA and CDR2 as FQGNSA. The ends were cut back, 4 bases at V and 7 bases at J, with 20 bases in the middle. CDR3: CASSSTSAGPEEQYF. The CDR3 nucleotides read TGTGCCAGCAGCTCCACGTCTGCGGGACCTGAGGAGCAGTACTTC.

With regard to this clonotype: One junction end disagrees with the germline gene, perhaps due to a read error. The J gene is TRBJ2-5, the V gene TRBV5-4, with D perhaps being TRBD1 or TRBD2 (5 bases each). The CDR3 spans 14 residues. Germline assignment: CDR1 SGHNT and CDR2 YYREEE (reference sequence). CDR3 amino acids: CASSPPSGQEAQYF. DNA for the CDR3: TGTGCCAGCAGCCCCCCATCGGGGCAAGAGGCCCAGTACTTC.

Only a few counts were recorded for this clonotype. The V and J genes are TRBV11-3 and TRBJ2-2; no firm D call. V lost 3 bases and J 1 base, leaving 9 bases between the germline ends. Germline lookup yields CDR1 SGHNT and CDR2 YENEEA. The CDR3 length is 15 residues. The CDR3 DNA sequence: TGTGCCAGCAGCTTCCGCCTCGGGAACACCGGGGAGCTGTTTTTT. This sequence encodes CASSFRLGNTGELFF.

The rearrangement joins TRBV7-3 to TRBJ1-3, with D possibly matching TRBD1 (5 bases). The CDR3 sequence is 16 residues long. Germline-derived CDR1 and CDR2 are SGHTA and FQGTGA. V was cut by 3 bases and J by 2 bases, with 14 bases left in between. CDR3 nucleotides: TGTGCCAGCAGCTTGGGACCCCGGGGAGCTGGAAACACCATATATTTT. Its protein is CASSLGPRGAGNTIYF.